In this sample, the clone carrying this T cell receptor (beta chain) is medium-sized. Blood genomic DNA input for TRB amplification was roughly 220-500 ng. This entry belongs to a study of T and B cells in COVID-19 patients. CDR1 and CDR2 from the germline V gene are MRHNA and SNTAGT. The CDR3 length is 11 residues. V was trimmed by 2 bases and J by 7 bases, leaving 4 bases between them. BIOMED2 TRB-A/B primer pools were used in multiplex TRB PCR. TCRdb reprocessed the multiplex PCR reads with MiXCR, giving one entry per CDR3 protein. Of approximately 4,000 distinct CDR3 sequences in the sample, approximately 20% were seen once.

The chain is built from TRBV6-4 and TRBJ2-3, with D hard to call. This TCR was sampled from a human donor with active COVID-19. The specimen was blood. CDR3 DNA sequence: TGTGCCAGCAGTGACAGCAATACGCAGTATTTT. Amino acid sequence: CASSDSNTQYF.